Described below is a single TCR beta chain sequence and its context. Other DNA sequences from this sample encode an identical CDR3 as well. The data were obtained in a study of blood T cell repertoires in COVID-19. Study-level information: T cells, B-cell-depleted T cells, or PBMCs provided the cDNA or gDNA that served as material.

This CDR3 contains 15 residues. Germline values: CDR1 SGHRS, CDR2 YFSETQ. V gave up 4 bases and J gave up 5 bases; unmatched junction bases: 6. Libraries were prepared by immunoSEQ multiplex PCR; TCRdb keeps only in-frame clonotypes and omits some of them. The sample shows around 250,000 clones, 83% of them seen only once. The chain recombines TRBV5-1 with TRBJ2-1, with 10 bases matching TRBD2. The receptor was derived from a man older than 75 with acute or convalescent COVID-19. What was sequenced was peripheral blood. Here the CDR3 reads CASSLLAGANNEQFF. DNA of the CDR3: TGCGCCAGCAGCCTCCTAGCGGGGGCGAACAATGAGCAGTTCTTC.